This T cell receptor beta chain appears in the sequencing data of a study of STAT5B mutations in CD4+ large granular lymphocyte leukemia. Study outcomes and limitations: 8/27 top patient clones versus 2/35 control clones were TRBV06-family.

There are a few counts of this clone. Its specificity is not known. The survey-level immunoSEQ assay was used. The repertoire was sequenced with immunoSEQ multiplex PCR; TCRdb's copy has only in-frame clones and lacks some. Of tens of thousands of clones listed, under 85% were seen once; the top ten hold 0.55%. CDR1 SGHDN and CDR2 FVKESK come from the germline V gene. The CDR3 spans 13 residues. The V end lost 4 bases, the J end lost 9 bases, and 16 bases lay between the germline ends. The clonotype was recovered from a human donor in good health. The sample was CD4+ T cells from blood buffy coats. This rearrangement joins TRBV14 to TRBJ2-7; D is possibly TRBD2 (5 bases). The CDR3 region has the DNA TGTGCCAGCAGCCCCTTCGCCCTGGGAGTGCAGTACTTC. Its translation is CASSPFALGVQYF.